The rows below give T cell receptor beta chains drawn from one sample of a study of PD-1 blockade in classical Hodgkin lymphoma. Sequencing used immunoSEQ multiplex PCR; TCRdb keeps in-frame clones, though not all of them. The repertoire holds 90,000 to 100,000 clones, with approximately 78% as singletons. The source was peripheral blood mononuclear cells (PBMCs), collected before the fourth cycle of nivolumab. The receptors originated from a human donor with classical Hodgkin lymphoma. CDR3s include the opening cysteine and the closing phenylalanine or tryptophan. Each record gives: D gene, J gene, V gene, clone size, CDR3 DNA, CDR3 protein. A D gene is named only where the DNA matches it firmly. Clone size is shown for a subset of rows, as once, few, many or a class of expanded clone.

d_call: TRBD2
j_call: TRBJ2-1
v_call: TRBV7-6
clone_size: .
cdr3_nt: TGTGCCAGCAGCTTAGGTGGGGCGGGAGGCTACAATGAGCAGTTCTTC
cdr3_aa: CASSLGGAGGYNEQFF

d_call: TRBD1
j_call: TRBJ2-7
v_call: TRBV2
clone_size: .
cdr3_nt: TGTGCCAGCAGTGAATGGACAGGGGGCGAGCAGTACTTC
cdr3_aa: CASSEWTGGEQYF

d_call: TRBD1
j_call: TRBJ1-1
v_call: TRBV5-1
clone_size: .
cdr3_nt: TGCGCCAGCAGCATAGGGACAGGGTTCAGCACTGAAGCTTTCTTT
cdr3_aa: CASSIGTGFSTEAFF

d_call: .
j_call: TRBJ2-5
v_call: TRBV5-1
clone_size: .
cdr3_nt: TGCGCCAGCACCTGGGATGGGTCAAGCCAGACCCAGTACTTC
cdr3_aa: CASTWDGSSQTQYF

d_call: .
j_call: TRBJ1-1
v_call: TRBV27
clone_size: .
cdr3_nt: TGTGCCAGCAGTTTATCAGGGGGCACTGAAGCTTTCTTT
cdr3_aa: CASSLSGGTEAFF

d_call: .
j_call: TRBJ2-3
v_call: TRBV13
clone_size: .
cdr3_nt: TGTGCCAGCAGCAGTACTAGCAGTGCGCAGTATTTT
cdr3_aa: CASSSTSSAQYF

d_call: .
j_call: TRBJ2-7
v_call: TRBV12-5
clone_size: few
cdr3_nt: TGTGCTAGTCGCTGGATGACCTCCTACGAGCAGTACTTC
cdr3_aa: CASRWMTSYEQYF

d_call: TRBD2
j_call: TRBJ2-7
v_call: TRBV10-3
clone_size: .
cdr3_nt: TGTGCCATCTCGTCCGGGACTAGAGCCTACGAGCAGTACTTC
cdr3_aa: CAISSGTRAYEQYF

d_call: .
j_call: TRBJ1-4
v_call: TRBV6-5
clone_size: few
cdr3_nt: TGTGCCAGCATTGGACCGGGGTACAATGAAAAACTGTTTTTT
cdr3_aa: CASIGPGYNEKLFF

d_call: .
j_call: TRBJ1-2
v_call: TRBV9
clone_size: few
cdr3_nt: TGTGCCAGCAGCGTAGTGTCCGGCCAGGGTGAGGGCTACACCTTC
cdr3_aa: CASSVVSGQGEGYTF

d_call: TRBD2
j_call: TRBJ2-1
v_call: TRBV7-6
clone_size: .
cdr3_nt: TGTGCCAGCAGCTCCCGGACTAGCGGGATATACAATGAGCAGTTCTTC
cdr3_aa: CASSSRTSGIYNEQFF

d_call: TRBD2
j_call: TRBJ2-6
v_call: TRBV7-3
clone_size: .
cdr3_nt: TGTGCCAGCAGCTTACAAAAACCGGGAGGAGCCAACGTCCTGACTTTC
cdr3_aa: CASSLQKPGGANVLTF

d_call: TRBD1
j_call: TRBJ2-5
v_call: TRBV5-8
clone_size: .
cdr3_nt: TGTGCCAGCAGCTTGGGACAGGGGGCCCAAGAGACCCAGTACTTC
cdr3_aa: CASSLGQGAQETQYF

d_call: TRBD2
j_call: TRBJ2-1
v_call: TRBV6-1
clone_size: .
cdr3_nt: TGTGCCAGCAGTGAAGTTCACTCTATTCGGACTAGGTCCTCCTACAATGAGCAGTTCTTC
cdr3_aa: CASSEVHSIRTRSSYNEQFF

d_call: .
j_call: TRBJ2-3
v_call: TRBV29-1
clone_size: .
cdr3_nt: TGCAGCGTTGAAGGCACCCTTAGCACAGATACGCAGTATTTT
cdr3_aa: CSVEGTLSTDTQYF

d_call: TRBD1
j_call: TRBJ2-7
v_call: TRBV6-6
clone_size: .
cdr3_nt: TGTGCCAGCAGCCAGCGACAGGGGTTCGAAAACGAGCAGTACTTC
cdr3_aa: CASSQRQGFENEQYF

d_call: .
j_call: TRBJ1-5
v_call: TRBV5-5
clone_size: .
cdr3_nt: TGTGCCAGCAGCGGACACGAGGCGACAATATCCCAGCATTTT
cdr3_aa: CASSGHEATISQHF

d_call: TRBD2
j_call: TRBJ2-5
v_call: TRBV29-1
clone_size: .
cdr3_nt: TGCAGCGTTGAGGGTGCTAGCGGGGCCCAAGAGACCCAGTACTTC
cdr3_aa: CSVEGASGAQETQYF

d_call: .
j_call: TRBJ2-2
v_call: TRBV6-1
clone_size: .
cdr3_nt: TGTGCCAGCATGCGGTACACCGGGGAGCTGTTTTTT
cdr3_aa: CASMRYTGELFF

d_call: .
j_call: TRBJ1-1
v_call: TRBV6-6
clone_size: .
cdr3_nt: TGTGCCAGCAGTTTCTCAAAGAACACTGAAGCTTTCTTT
cdr3_aa: CASSFSKNTEAFF

d_call: .
j_call: TRBJ2-3
v_call: TRBV6-1
clone_size: .
cdr3_nt: TGTGCCAGCAGTGCCAGGACAGCTAGCACAGATACGCAGTATTTT
cdr3_aa: CASSARTASTDTQYF

d_call: .
j_call: TRBJ2-1
v_call: TRBV7-2
clone_size: .
cdr3_nt: TGTGCCAGCAGCTTCAGGGTCTCCTACAATGAGCAGTTCTTC
cdr3_aa: CASSFRVSYNEQFF

d_call: TRBD2
j_call: TRBJ2-1
v_call: TRBV7-3
clone_size: .
cdr3_nt: TGTGCCAGCAGCTTAGTTGGCGGGAGATCGTACAATGAGCAGTTCTTC
cdr3_aa: CASSLVGGRSYNEQFF

d_call: .
j_call: TRBJ2-2
v_call: TRBV6-5
clone_size: .
cdr3_nt: TGTGCCAGCAGTTACAGGACCCCGAACACCGGGGAGCTGTTTTTT
cdr3_aa: CASSYRTPNTGELFF

d_call: .
j_call: TRBJ1-5
v_call: TRBV4-2
clone_size: .
cdr3_nt: TGTGCCAGCAGCCAAGGAGGGCGGGCTGAAACACAGCATTTT
cdr3_aa: CASSQGGRAETQHF

d_call: .
j_call: TRBJ2-3
v_call: TRBV28
clone_size: .
cdr3_nt: TGTGCCAGCAGTATGACGGGAGATACGCAGTATTTT
cdr3_aa: CASSMTGDTQYF

d_call: .
j_call: TRBJ1-1
v_call: TRBV28
clone_size: .
cdr3_nt: TGTGCCAGCATGGCCAGGGGTACGAACACTGAAGCTTTCTTT
cdr3_aa: CASMARGTNTEAFF

d_call: .
j_call: TRBJ1-2
v_call: TRBV19
clone_size: .
cdr3_nt: TGTGCCAGTAAACCCCTTGGAGGGGCCTATGGCTACACCTTC
cdr3_aa: CASKPLGGAYGYTF

d_call: .
j_call: TRBJ2-1
v_call: TRBV29-1
clone_size: few
cdr3_nt: TGCAGCGTTGAGGTGCGGGGGCCTCGTGGCAATGAGCAGTTCTTC
cdr3_aa: CSVEVRGPRGNEQFF

d_call: TRBD2
j_call: TRBJ2-7
v_call: TRBV2
clone_size: few
cdr3_nt: TGTGCCAGCAGTGAGCGGGAGTGGTGGGAGCAGTACTTC
cdr3_aa: CASSEREWWEQYF

d_call: .
j_call: TRBJ2-5
v_call: TRBV5-1
clone_size: .
cdr3_nt: TGCGCCAGCAGCCCCATGGGGGTGGAGACCCAGTACTTC
cdr3_aa: CASSPMGVETQYF

d_call: .
j_call: TRBJ2-5
v_call: TRBV7-2
clone_size: many
cdr3_nt: TGTGCCAGCAGCCCCGGGGTCTATCCCTACTTC
cdr3_aa: CASSPGVYPYF

d_call: .
j_call: TRBJ2-7
v_call: TRBV7-6
clone_size: .
cdr3_nt: TGTGCCAGCAGCTTAGAGGCAGGGAAGGACGAGCAGTACTTC
cdr3_aa: CASSLEAGKDEQYF

d_call: .
j_call: TRBJ2-7
v_call: TRBV5-8
clone_size: .
cdr3_nt: TGTGCCAGCAGCTTGGTTGGGGGAACCTACGAGCAGTACTTC
cdr3_aa: CASSLVGGTYEQYF

d_call: .
j_call: TRBJ1-5
v_call: TRBV28
clone_size: .
cdr3_nt: TGTGCCACCACTAAATATCGACAATTGAATCAGCCCCAGCATTTT
cdr3_aa: CATTKYRQLNQPQHF

d_call: .
j_call: TRBJ2-1
v_call: TRBV6-5
clone_size: .
cdr3_nt: TGTGCCAGCAGAGCCGGGGAGGTGAGCTACAATGAGCAGTTCTTC
cdr3_aa: CASRAGEVSYNEQFF

d_call: .
j_call: TRBJ2-2
v_call: TRBV6-6
clone_size: .
cdr3_nt: TGTGCCAGCAGTTACACACCTCCGAACACCGGGGAGCTGTTTTTT
cdr3_aa: CASSYTPPNTGELFF

d_call: .
j_call: TRBJ1-2
v_call: TRBV6-1
clone_size: .
cdr3_nt: TGTGCCAGCAGTGAAGGAGGGGGGGGCAACTATGGCTACACCTTC
cdr3_aa: CASSEGGGGNYGYTF

d_call: TRBD1
j_call: TRBJ1-4
v_call: TRBV7-7
clone_size: few
cdr3_nt: TGTGCCAGCAGCTCGGGACAGCCTTTCGAGGAAAAACTGTTTTTT
cdr3_aa: CASSSGQPFEEKLFF

d_call: .
j_call: TRBJ1-1
v_call: TRBV13
clone_size: .
cdr3_nt: TGTGCCAGCAGTCCATACGGGTTTGAAGCTTTCTTT
cdr3_aa: CASSPYGFEAFF

d_call: .
j_call: TRBJ1-1
v_call: TRBV19
clone_size: .
cdr3_nt: TGTGCCAGTAGTATCGGTGAGGGATCTAAGGGAGCTTTCTTT
cdr3_aa: CASSIGEGSKGAFF

d_call: .
j_call: TRBJ2-5
v_call: TRBV5-1
clone_size: .
cdr3_nt: TGCGCCAGCAGCTTGGTAGGGCAGACCCAGTACTTC
cdr3_aa: CASSLVGQTQYF

d_call: TRBD1
j_call: TRBJ1-1
v_call: TRBV5-4
clone_size: .
cdr3_nt: TGTGCCAGCAGCTCCTCGAGAGGGGGCCACACTGAAGCTTTCTTT
cdr3_aa: CASSSSRGGHTEAFF

d_call: TRBD2
j_call: TRBJ2-1
v_call: TRBV4-2
clone_size: .
cdr3_nt: TGTGCCAGCAGCCAAATTAGCGGGACTTACAATGAGCAGTTCTTC
cdr3_aa: CASSQISGTYNEQFF

d_call: TRBD2
j_call: TRBJ2-1
v_call: TRBV29-1
clone_size: few
cdr3_nt: TGCAGCGTTGAAATTAACAGGGGGGGACTAGCGCCTTTCTCCTACAATGAGCAGTTCTTC
cdr3_aa: CSVEINRGGLAPFSYNEQFF

d_call: .
j_call: TRBJ1-4
v_call: TRBV6-5
clone_size: .
cdr3_nt: TGTGCCAGCAGTTACTTGCAGGGCGCAACTAATGAAAAACTGTTTTTT
cdr3_aa: CASSYLQGATNEKLFF

d_call: .
j_call: TRBJ2-5
v_call: TRBV18
clone_size: .
cdr3_nt: TGTGCCAGCTCACCTTTAGGGATCCCGGGAGAGACCCAGTACTTC
cdr3_aa: CASSPLGIPGETQYF

d_call: TRBD2
j_call: TRBJ2-1
v_call: TRBV6-6
clone_size: .
cdr3_nt: TGTGCCAGCAGTTACCCTGCGGGAGGGTGGGATGAGCAGTTCTTC
cdr3_aa: CASSYPAGGWDEQFF

d_call: .
j_call: TRBJ1-2
v_call: TRBV4-2
clone_size: .
cdr3_nt: TGTGCCAGCAGCCAAGATATGGGGATCTATGGCTACACCTTC
cdr3_aa: CASSQDMGIYGYTF

d_call: TRBD2
j_call: TRBJ2-1
v_call: TRBV12-5
clone_size: .
cdr3_nt: TGTGCTAGTGGTTTGGCGGCCCTACTAGCGGGGCGCAATGAGCAGTTCTTC
cdr3_aa: CASGLAALLAGRNEQFF

d_call: .
j_call: TRBJ1-6
v_call: TRBV18
clone_size: .
cdr3_nt: TGTGCCAGCAACACCGTAAGTGGGACGTGGGGTTCACCCCTCCACTTT
cdr3_aa: CASNTVSGTWGSPLHF

d_call: .
j_call: TRBJ2-3
v_call: TRBV5-1
clone_size: .
cdr3_nt: TGCGCCAGCAGTTTTCGACAGGTCCGGACAGATACGCAGTATTTT
cdr3_aa: CASSFRQVRTDTQYF

d_call: .
j_call: TRBJ2-3
v_call: TRBV7-7
clone_size: .
cdr3_nt: TGTGCCAGCAGCTTAGATGTGGGAGATACGCAGTATTTT
cdr3_aa: CASSLDVGDTQYF